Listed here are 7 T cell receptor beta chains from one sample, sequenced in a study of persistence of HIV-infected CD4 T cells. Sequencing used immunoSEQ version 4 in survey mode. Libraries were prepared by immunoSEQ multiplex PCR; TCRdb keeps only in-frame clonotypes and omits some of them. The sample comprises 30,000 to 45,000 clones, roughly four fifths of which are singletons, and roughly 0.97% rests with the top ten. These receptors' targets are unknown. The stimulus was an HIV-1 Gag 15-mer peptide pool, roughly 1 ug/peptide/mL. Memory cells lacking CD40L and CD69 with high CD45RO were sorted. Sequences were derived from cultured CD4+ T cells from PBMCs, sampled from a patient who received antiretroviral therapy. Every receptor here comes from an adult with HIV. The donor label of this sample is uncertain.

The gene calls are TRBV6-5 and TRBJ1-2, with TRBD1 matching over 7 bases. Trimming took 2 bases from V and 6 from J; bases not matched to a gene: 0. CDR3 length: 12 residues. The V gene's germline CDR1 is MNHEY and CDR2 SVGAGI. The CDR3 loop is CASSYTGDGYTF. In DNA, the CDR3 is TGTGCCAGCAGTTACACAGGGGATGGCTACACCTTC.

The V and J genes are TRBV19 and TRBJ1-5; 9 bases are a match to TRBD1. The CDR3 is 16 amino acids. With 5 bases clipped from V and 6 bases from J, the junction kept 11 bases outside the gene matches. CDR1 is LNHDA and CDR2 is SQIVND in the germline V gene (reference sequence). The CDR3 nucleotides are TGTGCCAGTAGTCCGGGACAGGGAAGAATGGGTCAGCCCCAGCATTTT. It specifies CASSPGQGRMGQPQHF.

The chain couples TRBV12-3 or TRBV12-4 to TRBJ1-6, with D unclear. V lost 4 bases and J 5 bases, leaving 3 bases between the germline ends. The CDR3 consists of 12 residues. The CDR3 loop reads CASSSNNSPLHF. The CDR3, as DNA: TGTGCCAGCAGTTCGAATAATTCACCCCTCCACTTT.

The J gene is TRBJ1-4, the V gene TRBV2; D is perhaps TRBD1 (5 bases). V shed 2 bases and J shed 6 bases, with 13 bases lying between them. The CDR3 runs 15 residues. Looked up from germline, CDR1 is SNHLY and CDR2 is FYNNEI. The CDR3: CASSEMKDSYEKLFF. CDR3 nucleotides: TGTGCCAGCAGTGAAATGAAAGACAGCTATGAAAAACTGTTTTTT.

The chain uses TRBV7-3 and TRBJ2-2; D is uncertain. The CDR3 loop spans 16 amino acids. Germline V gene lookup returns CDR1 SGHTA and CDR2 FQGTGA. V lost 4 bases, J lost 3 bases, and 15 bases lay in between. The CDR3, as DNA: TGTGCCAGCAGCTCAGACGTACGGGCCGACACCGGGGAGCTGTTTTTT. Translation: CASSSDVRADTGELFF. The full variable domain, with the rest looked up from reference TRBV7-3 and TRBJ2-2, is GAGVSQTPSNKVTEKGKYVELRCDPISGHTALYWYRQSLGQGPEFLIYFQGTGAADDSGLPNDRFFAVRPEGSVSTLKIQRTERGDSAVYLCASSSDVRADTGELFFGEGSRLTVL.

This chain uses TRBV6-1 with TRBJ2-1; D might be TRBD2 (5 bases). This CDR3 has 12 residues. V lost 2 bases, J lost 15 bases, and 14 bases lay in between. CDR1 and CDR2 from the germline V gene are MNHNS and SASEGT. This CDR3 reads CASSERGPVLFF. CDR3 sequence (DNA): TGTGCCAGCAGTGAAAGAGGGCCGGTGTTGTTCTTC.

This chain's CDR3 is CASGLTVHNQPQHF. DNA of the CDR3: TGTGCTAGTGGTTTGACAGTTCACAATCAGCCCCAGCATTTT. This chain links TRBV12-5 with TRBJ1-5, with D unresolved. Germline loops: CDR1 LGHNT, CDR2 FRNRAP. CDR3 length: 14 residues. Trimming stripped 2 bases from V and 3 bases from J, with 8 bases between.